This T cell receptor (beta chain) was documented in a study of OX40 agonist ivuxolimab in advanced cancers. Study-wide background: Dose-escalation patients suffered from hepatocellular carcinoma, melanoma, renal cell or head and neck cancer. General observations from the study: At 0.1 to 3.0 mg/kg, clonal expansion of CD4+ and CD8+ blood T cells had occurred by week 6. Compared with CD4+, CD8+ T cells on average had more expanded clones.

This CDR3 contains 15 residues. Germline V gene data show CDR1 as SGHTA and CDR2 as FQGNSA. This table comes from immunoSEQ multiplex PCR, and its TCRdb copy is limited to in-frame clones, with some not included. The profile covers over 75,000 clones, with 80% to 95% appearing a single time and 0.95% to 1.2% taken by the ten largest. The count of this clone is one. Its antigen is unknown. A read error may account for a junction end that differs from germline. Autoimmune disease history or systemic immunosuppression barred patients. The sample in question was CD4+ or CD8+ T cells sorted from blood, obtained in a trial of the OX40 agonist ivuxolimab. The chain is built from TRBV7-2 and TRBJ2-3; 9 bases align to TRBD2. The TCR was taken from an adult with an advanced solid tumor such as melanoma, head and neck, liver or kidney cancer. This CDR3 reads CASSLHSGSKDTQYF. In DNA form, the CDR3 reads TGTGCCAGCAGCTTGCATAGCGGGAGCAAAGATACGCAGTATTTT.